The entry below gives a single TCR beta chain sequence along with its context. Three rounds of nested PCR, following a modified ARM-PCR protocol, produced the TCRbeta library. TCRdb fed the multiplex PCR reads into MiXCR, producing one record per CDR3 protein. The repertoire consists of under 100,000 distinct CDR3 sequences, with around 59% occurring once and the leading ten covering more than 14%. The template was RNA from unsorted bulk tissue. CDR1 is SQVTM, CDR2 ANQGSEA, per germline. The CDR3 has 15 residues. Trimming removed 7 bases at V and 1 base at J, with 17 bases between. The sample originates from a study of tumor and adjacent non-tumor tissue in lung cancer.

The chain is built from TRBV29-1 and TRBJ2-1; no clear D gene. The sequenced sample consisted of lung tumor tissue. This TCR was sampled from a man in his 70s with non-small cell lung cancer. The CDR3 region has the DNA TGCAGCGCTGCGGTCAGCCCGAGTTCCTACAATGAGCAGTTCTTC. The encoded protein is CSAAVSPSSYNEQFF.